These 17 T cell receptor beta chains were sequenced from one sample in a study of low-dose radiotherapy and immunotherapy resistance in tumors. Gene-specific TRAV and TRBV primers were used for first-strand cDNA, covering alpha and beta chains. With a constant-region primer and a V-primer adapter, TCRs were subjected to roughly 18 PCR cycles of amplification. TCRdb re-analysed the reads in MiXCR, keeping a single row per CDR3 protein. Of tens of thousands of distinct CDR3 sequences in the sample, 20% to 25% were seen once. As for time point: after trial treatment. The treatment was: LDRT plus nivolumab, ipilimumab, low-dose cyclophosphamide and aspirin (RACIN trial). The source material was PBMCs, sampled after low-dose radiotherapy plus immunotherapy. These receptors were obtained from a female donor with ovarian cancer.

This clonotype has ten or more counts. The CDR3 spells CAISEFAGTGGNTIYF. In DNA form, the CDR3 reads TGTGCCATCAGTGAGTTTGCGGGGACAGGAGGAAACACCATATATTTT. The V call is TRBV10-3, the J call TRBJ1-3; 8 positions agree with TRBD1. J gave up 4 bases and V 1 base, and 6 bases lay outside the gene matches. The V gene's germline CDR1 is ENHRY and CDR2 SYGVKD. The CDR3 extends over 16 amino acids.

This clonotype was recorded many times. This chain joins TRBV6-6 and TRBJ2-6; 7 bases line up with TRBD1. Per germline, CDR1 MNHNY and CDR2 SVGAGI (reference sequence). CDR3 length equals 15 residues. The V gene end was trimmed by 4 bases and the J gene end by 9 bases; junction bases not matched to a gene: 9. Here the CDR3 reads CASSSQTGPYNVLTF. For the CDR3, the DNA is TGTGCCAGCAGTTCACAGACAGGGCCCTACAACGTCCTGACTTTC.

Many counts were recorded for this clonotype. The V gene is TRBV9, the J gene TRBJ2-5; TRBD1 is a possible D gene (5 bases). V was cut by 4 bases and J by 3 bases, with 13 bases left in between. This CDR3 contains 14 residues. Germline CDR1 is SGDLS and CDR2 is YYNGEE. The CDR3 reads CASSKDIKKETQYF. CDR3 in DNA: TGTGCCAGCAGCAAGGACATAAAAAAAGAGACCCAGTACTTC.

This clonotype was picked up many times. The chain combines TRBV19 with TRBJ2-1, with 7 nucleotides matching TRBD2. CDR3 size: 16 residues. Germline V lookup: CDR1 LNHDA, CDR2 SQIVND (reference sequence). J was trimmed by 2 bases and V by 6 bases; bases with no gene match: 10. CDR3 loop: CASSHRSGGPYNEQFF. The CDR3 DNA reads TGTGCCAGTAGCCACCGGTCGGGGGGTCCCTACAATGAGCAGTTCTTC.

This clonotype showed up many times. V is TRBV28 and J is TRBJ1-5; 11 bases match TRBD1. The CDR3 spans 20 residues. Germline CDR1 reads MDHEN; CDR2 reads SYDVKM. V dropped 3 bases and J dropped 0; count of bases not matched to a gene: 13. DNA of the CDR3: TGTGCCAGCAGTTTGATTCCCGGGACAGGGGGTGTTTATAGCAATCAGCCCCAGCATTTT. Translation: CASSLIPGTGGVYSNQPQHF.

The rearrangement joins TRBV6-2 or TRBV6-3 to TRBJ2-4, with D tentatively TRBD1 (6 bases). This CDR3 contains 17 residues. With 1 base removed from V and 4 bases from J, the gap between germline ends came to 17 bases. Germline values: CDR1 MNHEY, CDR2 SVGEGT. The CDR3 region has the DNA TGTGCCAGCAGTTACTTTCTGGGACAATCAAATAAAAACATTCAGTACTTC. Its protein product is CASSYFLGQSNKNIQYF.

This clonotype was recorded at least ten times. The chain combines TRBV20-1 with TRBJ2-3; 8 bases fit TRBD2. V dropped 6 bases and J dropped 1; count of bases not matched to a gene: 6. The CDR3 covers 14 residues. CDR1 is DFQATT and CDR2 is SNEGSKA in the germline V gene (reference sequence). The CDR3 loop reads CSAVLTSGTDTQYF. Written as DNA, the CDR3 is TGCAGTGCCGTACTGACTAGCGGCACAGATACGCAGTATTTT.

The CDR3 nucleotides read TGTGCCAGCAGTTACGGGACAGGGATACAGGAGACCCAGTACTTC. This codes for CASSYGTGIQETQYF. The chain is built from TRBV12-3 or TRBV12-4 and TRBJ2-5; 9 bases agree with TRBD1. Germline trimming cut 4 bases from V and 5 bases from J; bases unmatched to any gene: 8. The CDR3 has 15 residues.

In its sample, this clonotype was seen many times. The rearrangement joins TRBV10-3 to TRBJ1-2; 11 bases fit TRBD1. V lost 0 bases to trimming and J lost 4 bases; unmatched junction nucleotides: 4. CDR3 length: 16 amino acids. CDR1 is ENHRY, CDR2 SYGVKD, per germline. CDR3 nucleotides: TGTGCCATCAGTGAGTCGGGACAGGGGGACACCTATGGCTACACCTTC. Protein: CAISESGQGDTYGYTF.

The chain recombines TRBV13 with TRBJ1-1, with 9 bases aligning to TRBD1. With V trimmed by 5 bases and J by 5 bases, 6 bases remained unmatched. Germline V gives CDR1 PRHDT, CDR2 FYEKMQ (reference sequence). This CDR3 has 14 amino acids. The CDR3 loop reads CASSMGQGWTEAFF. In DNA, the CDR3 is TGTGCCAGCAGCATGGGACAGGGCTGGACTGAAGCTTTCTTT.

This clonotype was seen at least ten times. The gene calls are TRBV30 and TRBJ2-1; possibly TRBD2 for D (6 bases). Trimming removed 3 bases at V and 5 bases at J, with 23 bases between. This CDR3 spans 17 amino acids. Germline V gives CDR1 GTSNPN, CDR2 SVGIG (reference sequence). CDR3 nucleotides: TGTGCCTGGAGGGACCGGGGGTCTCCGTGGCAGAACAATGAGCAGTTCTTC. It translates to CAWRDRGSPWQNNEQFF.

This clonotype has a count of ten or more. V and J are TRBV4-1 and TRBJ2-3; D may match TRBD1 or TRBD2 (5 bases each). The V end was cut by 0 bases, the J end by 0 bases, with 13 bases between. The CDR3 extends over 17 amino acids. CDR1 and CDR2 (germline): MGHRA, YSYEKL. The CDR3 sequence: CASSQDLGPTSTDTQYF. The CDR3 coding sequence is TGCGCCAGCAGCCAAGATTTGGGACCGACTAGCACAGATACGCAGTATTTT.

This clonotype has a count of ten or more. The chain carries TRBV2 and TRBJ2-7; 12 nucleotides agree with TRBD1. V shed 2 bases and J 5 bases; nucleotides not matched to a gene: 7. Germline CDR1 and CDR2: SNHLY and FYNNEI. The CDR3 loop spans 16 amino acids. This CDR3 is CASSEIIGTGGDEQYF. Here the CDR3 DNA reads TGTGCCAGCAGTGAAATTATTGGGACAGGGGGCGACGAGCAGTACTTC.

This clonotype showed up many times. J is TRBJ1-3 and V is TRBV30; 7 positions match TRBD1. Germline values: CDR1 GTSNPN, CDR2 SVGIG (reference sequence). The CDR3 length is 14 residues. V was clipped by 5 bases and J by 0 bases; unmatched bases: 4. DNA of the CDR3: TGTGCCTGGGCTAGGGACAGCTCTGGAAACACCATATATTTT. As protein: CAWARDSSGNTIYF.

Of note for this clonotype: It is unclear where the CDR3 begins or ends on the DNA, so no DNA is shown, and the CDR3 is as TCRdb lists it. The chain's CDR3 is CASSLDAAGELFFF. V gene TRBV5-1 combines with J gene TRBJ2-2; TRBD1, as called in the table, went unchecked against the DNA. CDR1 and CDR2 (germline): SGHRS, YFSETQ. The CDR3 has 14 residues if both end residues are counted.

On this clonotype: A far larger clone differs by one base, so this is likely a read error. The V call is TRBV6-6, the J call TRBJ1-2; TRBD1 agrees at 7 bases. Per the germline V gene, CDR1 is MNHNY and CDR2 is SVGAGI (reference sequence). This CDR3 spans 14 amino acids. The CDR3 here is CTSSLHDRDYGYTF. Written as DNA, the CDR3 is TGTACCAGCAGCCTTCATGACAGGGACTATGGCTACACCTTC.

This clonotype was counted many times. Without the conserved terminal phenylalanine or tryptophan, this CDR3 likely stems from a read error. The DNA is left out, because the CDR3 cannot be placed on it with certainty; the CDR3 is given as TCRdb lists it. The chain combines TRBV7-9 with TRBJ2-1; the DNA was not used to check the table's D call, TRBD1. Both ends counted, the CDR3 spans 15 residues. Germline lookup yields CDR1 SEHNR and CDR2 FQNEAQ (reference sequence). CDR3 in amino acids: CASSLAPTPSGTPSH.